These 20 T cell receptor beta chains were sequenced from one sample in a study of naive and memory T cell subsets. An equimolar mix of two oligonucleotides served as the beta constant-region primer for TRBC1 and TRBC2. Using its own MiXCR run on the UMI-ligation and nested PCR reads, TCRdb lists one record per CDR3 protein. Of 130,000 to 150,000 distinct CDR3 sequences listed, over 15% are singletons. Source material: naive CD4+ T cells from blood. These TCRs come from a human donor in good health.

V usage is TRBV6-1 and J usage is TRBJ1-5; no definite D call. The CDR3 is made up of 15 amino acids. With 7 bases removed from V and 3 bases from J, the gap between germline ends came to 16 bases. The germline gives CDR1 MNHNS, CDR2 SASEGT. The CDR3 sequence: CASTELYEPNQPQHF. CDR3 nucleotides: TGTGCCAGCACAGAGCTATACGAGCCCAATCAGCCCCAGCATTTT.

The gene calls are TRBV12-3 or TRBV12-4 and TRBJ2-7, with D uncertain. CDR3 length equals 15 residues. Trimming stripped 5 bases from V and 1 base from J, with 15 bases between. The DNA of the CDR3 is TGTGCCAGCAGTCCCCCGGAGCGCAGGTCCTACGAGCAGTACTTC. It translates to CASSPPERRSYEQYF.

The chain recombines TRBV30 with TRBJ2-3; 8 nucleotides line up with TRBD1. CDR1 GTSNPN and CDR2 SVGIG come from the germline V gene (reference sequence). V lost 4 bases, J lost 4 bases, and 7 bases stayed unmatched. CDR3 length: 14 amino acids. Here the CDR3 reads CAWIDRGKSDTQYF. CDR3 nucleotide sequence: TGTGCCTGGATCGACAGGGGAAAGTCAGATACGCAGTATTTT. The full variable domain, completed using reference TRBV30 and TRBJ2-3, is SQTIHQWPATLVQPVGSPLSLECTVEGTSNPNLYWYRQAAGRGLQLLFYSVGIGQISSEVPQNLSASRPQDRQFILSSKKLLLSDSGFYLCAWIDRGKSDTQYFGPGTRLTVL.

The V call is TRBV12-3 or TRBV12-4, the J call TRBJ2-2; D could derive from TRBD1 or TRBD2 (5 bases each). Trimming shortened V by 5 bases and J by 5 bases, and 18 bases separated the two germline ends. The CDR3 has 16 residues. CDR3 sequence (DNA): TGTGCCAGCAGTCCGGGGCCGGGGCCGGAGACCGGGGAGCTGTTTTTT. Encoded protein: CASSPGPGPETGELFF.

This clonotype has a handful of counts. The rearrangement uses TRBV20-1 and TRBJ1-3; D is undetermined. The length of the CDR3 is 13 residues. The V and J ends lost 6 bases and 0 bases respectively, with 9 bases between them. CDR1 and CDR2 from the germline V gene are DFQATT and SNEGSKA (reference sequence). The CDR3 here is CSAEVGSGNTIYF. The CDR3 DNA follows: TGCAGTGCCGAGGTGGGCTCTGGAAACACCATATATTTT.

The V and J genes are TRBV30 and TRBJ1-5; D is perhaps TRBD1 (5 bases). The CDR3 is 13 residues long. The germline CDR1 and CDR2 sequences are GTSNPN and SVGIG (reference sequence). V was trimmed by 5 bases and J by 10 bases, leaving 18 bases between them. This chain's CDR3 is CAWAGGRDGPQHF. The DNA of the CDR3 is TGTGCCTGGGCGGGGGGTCGCGATGGACCCCAGCATTTT.

Only a few counts were recorded for this clonotype. The chain has TRBV4-1 and TRBJ2-4; 13 positions agree with TRBD2. Per the germline V gene, CDR1 is MGHRA and CDR2 is YSYEKL. Trimming removed 4 bases from V and 4 bases from J; junction bases left unmatched: 4. This CDR3 spans 16 amino acids. CDR3 sequence reads: CASSRGLAGSKNIQYF. In DNA form, the CDR3 reads TGCGCCAGCAGCCGGGGACTAGCGGGAAGTAAAAACATTCAGTACTTC.

In this sample, this clonotype turned up a few times. The V gene is TRBV9, the J gene TRBJ2-1; maybe TRBD2 (5 bases). The CDR3 runs 14 residues. V lost 3 bases and J 9 bases, leaving 16 bases between the germline ends. The V gene's germline CDR1 is SGDLS and CDR2 YYNGEE. DNA of the CDR3: TGTGCCAGCAGCGCCGGGATAGTAAACAGTGAGCAGTTCTTC. Protein sequence: CASSAGIVNSEQFF.

This clonotype was seen repeatedly, ten times or more. The chain recombines TRBV20-1 with TRBJ1-4; no definite D call. Deletions cut 1 base from V and 4 bases from J, with 4 bases between. From germline, CDR1 is DFQATT and CDR2 SNEGSKA (reference sequence). This CDR3 is built from 12 residues. The CDR3 sequence is CSARARNEKLFF. The CDR3 region has the DNA TGCAGTGCTAGAGCCCGTAATGAAAAACTGTTTTTT.

The chain employs TRBV5-1 and TRBJ1-3; TRBD1 might be the D (6 bases). Per germline, CDR1 SGHRS and CDR2 YFSETQ. This CDR3 has 19 amino acids. The germline V and J ends were trimmed by 1 base and 0 bases, with 20 bases remaining between them. CDR3 sequence reads: CASSLSPITDSSSGNTIYF. CDR3 nucleotide sequence: TGCGCCAGCAGCTTGAGCCCTATTACGGACAGTAGCTCTGGAAACACCATATATTTT. The entire variable domain, with the rest obtained from reference TRBV5-1 and TRBJ1-3, is as follows: KAGVTQTPRYLIKTRGQQVTLSCSPISGHRSVSWYQQTPGQGLQFLFEYFSETQRNKGNFPGRFSGRQFSNSRSEMNVSTLELGDSALYLCASSLSPITDSSSGNTIYFGEGSWLTVV.

J is TRBJ2-5 and V is TRBV20-1; D may be TRBD1 (7 bases). Germline CDR1 is DFQATT and CDR2 is SNEGSKA (reference sequence). V lost 6 bases and J lost 0, with 11 bases in between. CDR3 length equals 13 residues. Written as DNA, the CDR3 is TGCAGTGCCGGAGGGACAGACCAAGAGACCCAGTACTTC. Translated: CSAGGTDQETQYF.

This clonotype was recorded at least ten times. The V and J genes are TRBV12-3 or TRBV12-4 and TRBJ2-7; possible D gene TRBD1, 6 bases. The CDR3 contains 14 residues. V was shortened by 3 bases and J by 0 bases, with 9 bases between the two germline ends. This chain's CDR3 is CASSFRTVSYEQYF. The CDR3 bases are TGTGCCAGCAGTTTTAGGACAGTCTCCTACGAGCAGTACTTC.

The chain employs TRBV15 and TRBJ2-1; TRBD2 is a possible D gene (5 bases). The CDR3 totals 16 residues. V dropped 4 bases and J dropped 6 bases, with 19 bases sitting between them. CDR1 LNHNV and CDR2 YYDKDF come from the germline V gene (reference sequence). CDR3: CATSTAAPLSGNEQFF. CDR3 coding DNA: TGTGCCACCAGCACCGCAGCCCCTCTGAGCGGCAATGAGCAGTTCTTC.

The CDR3 spells CASSVGSGGGTGAAGELFF. The CDR3 DNA follows: TGTGCCAGCAGCGTAGGGAGCGGTGGCGGGACAGGGGCCGCCGGGGAGCTGTTTTTT. V usage is TRBV9 and J usage is TRBJ2-2, with 10 bases lining up with TRBD1. The trim removed 0 bases at V and 6 bases at J, leaving 14 bases unmatched. In germline, CDR1 is SGDLS, CDR2 YYNGEE. This CDR3 contains 19 residues.

This clonotype was observed at least ten times. V gene TRBV12-3 or TRBV12-4 combines with J gene TRBJ2-1, with 14 nucleotides matching TRBD2. V lost 7 bases and J lost 9; bases outside the gene matches: 11. The CDR3 contains 16 residues. CDR3 nucleotides: TGTGCCAGCACTCGGGGGACTAGCGGGAGACGGAGTGAGCAGTTCTTC. Amino acids: CASTRGTSGRRSEQFF.

This clonotype was seen a few times. The rearrangement uses TRBV19 and TRBJ2-3, with 12 bases matching TRBD1. This CDR3 is built from 19 residues. Germline CDR1 LNHDA, CDR2 SQIVND (reference sequence). After removal of 6 bases from V and 3 bases from J, the junction contained 16 bases not matched to a gene. The CDR3: CASSTQLRDRGLRTDTQYF. The CDR3 DNA sequence: TGTGCCAGTAGCACCCAGCTCCGGGACAGGGGGCTCAGGACAGATACGCAGTATTTT.

This clonotype occurred many times. CDR3 protein: CASSLTGGLTKNIQYF. In DNA, the CDR3 is TGCGCCAGCAGCTTGACAGGGGGTCTAACCAAAAACATTCAGTACTTC. The rearrangement uses TRBV5-1 and TRBJ2-4, with 8 bases that match TRBD1. Trimming removed 1 base from V and 2 bases from J; junction bases left unmatched: 5. The CDR3 consists of 16 residues. Germline CDR1 and CDR2: SGHRS and YFSETQ.

This clonotype has a handful of counts. The rearrangement joins TRBV21-1 to TRBJ2-3; the tabulated D call, TRBD1, remains unverified against the DNA. TRBV21-1 is reported as a pseudogene. The CDR3 totals 17 residues. The CDR3 region is CASRGERQSSSTDTQYF. The CDR3, as DNA: TGTGCCAGCAGAGGGGAACGACAGTCGTCTAGCACAGATACGCAGTATTTT.

This clonotype has only a few counts. The rearrangement uses TRBV7-9 and TRBJ2-1; 8 nucleotides align to TRBD2. This CDR3 is 13 amino acids long. V trimming: 5 bases; J trimming: 9 bases; junction bases outside the gene matches: 6. The germline V gene encodes CDR1 SEHNR and CDR2 FQNEAQ (reference sequence). The CDR3, as DNA: TGTGCCAGCAGCCATAGCGGGATCTCTGAGCAGTTCTTC. Protein: CASSHSGISEQFF.

The table lists this clonotype with a few counts. This sequence joins TRBV10-3 and TRBJ2-5; 8 bases are a match to TRBD1. From germline, CDR1 is ENHRY and CDR2 SYGVKD. This CDR3 has 15 residues. Trimming removed 0 bases from V and 4 bases from J; junction bases left unmatched: 4. The CDR3 nucleotides read TGTGCCATCAGTGAGTCTAACAGGGGGTCAGAGACCCAGTACTTC. Translating it yields CAISESNRGSETQYF.